A selection of T cell receptor beta chains follows, all from one sample in a study of blood T cell repertoires in COVID-19. The repertoire was sequenced with immunoSEQ multiplex PCR; TCRdb's copy has only in-frame clones and lacks some. Among some 290,000 clones, 81% were seen once, and the ten largest hold about 2.9%. Source material: peripheral blood. The receptor source for this set is a woman aged 55-75 years with active or convalescent COVID-19. Both conserved end residues are part of each CDR3.

cdr3_aa	v_call	j_call
CASGLTGANEKLFF	TRBV12-5	TRBJ1-4
CASSKGGGQGPGLFF	TRBV21-1	TRBJ1-4
CAWTYMNTEAFF	TRBV30	TRBJ1-1
CASSGQGFEAFF	TRBV11-2	TRBJ1-1
CASGTGAEAFF	TRBV10-1	TRBJ1-1
CAWSIITLRQGNYGYTF	TRBV30	TRBJ1-2
CASSHKGREANYGYTF	TRBV6-4	TRBJ1-2
CASSFSPRDTQYF	TRBV12-3/TRBV12-4	TRBJ2-3
CASSYFRDRGLGEQYF	TRBV6-5	TRBJ2-7
CATSRLGARSRNNEQFF	TRBV15	TRBJ2-1
CTSSQASSGDSPAGELFF	TRBV1	TRBJ2-2
CASSSIQGAATEAFF	TRBV6-5	TRBJ1-1
CASSPWGLVEYNEQFF	TRBV5-1	TRBJ2-1
CATSRDLRSLISNEQYF	TRBV15	TRBJ2-7
CASSHPGQGLYEQYF	TRBV3-1/TRBV3-2	TRBJ2-7
CASSLRIEDRGRANSPLHF	TRBV11-2	TRBJ1-6
CASSPDRGHQPQHF	TRBV18	TRBJ1-5
CATRARGDTGELFF	TRBV15	TRBJ2-2
CASTAGGTTGELFF	TRBV19	TRBJ2-2
CASSLDGVTSSGNTIYF	TRBV7-8	TRBJ1-3
CASRTGQVTDGYTF	TRBV5-1	TRBJ1-2
CASSEGSSGNTIYF	TRBV25-1	TRBJ1-3
CASSIRGFGNTIYF	TRBV6-2/TRBV6-3	TRBJ1-3
CASSPLGAGGRETQYF	TRBV7-2	TRBJ2-5
CASAQRDREDF	TRBV6-6	TRBJ2-7
CASVATGGANYGYTF	TRBV25-1	TRBJ1-2
CASGRVAGGTGELFF	TRBV7-2	TRBJ2-2
CASSLVGGGIYEQYF	TRBV7-8	TRBJ2-7
CAISESGGLAVAGELFF	TRBV10-3	TRBJ2-2
CASSQDPPPAYEQYF	TRBV4-2	TRBJ2-7
CASSRGGAEYEQYF	TRBV9	TRBJ2-7
CSVGRSSYNEQFF	TRBV29-1	TRBJ2-1
CASSIGKTGAYGYTF	TRBV19	TRBJ1-2
CASSSTSGGYEQYF	TRBV7-2	TRBJ2-7
CSVDPSLLRDRDNEQFF	TRBV29-1	TRBJ2-1
CASSARYNSPLHF	TRBV5-6	TRBJ1-6
CASSILGDSAVNQPQHF	TRBV19	TRBJ1-5
CASSPGYEQFF	TRBV14	TRBJ2-1
CASSLTGVQETQYF	TRBV6-5	TRBJ2-5
CASSDQRGSYEQYF	TRBV6-1	TRBJ2-7
CSVEASGGRSYNEQFF	TRBV29-1	TRBJ2-1
CASSGWTELSNTGELFF	TRBV7-6	TRBJ2-2
CASSERVRNNEQFF	TRBV6-1	TRBJ2-1
CASSGRDRERHGYTF	TRBV9	TRBJ1-2
CASSLGQGAQYF	TRBV3-1/TRBV3-2	TRBJ2-7
CASSEQSAYEQYF	TRBV6-1	TRBJ2-7
CASSLVDKQYF	TRBV28	TRBJ2-7